One TCR beta chain is described in this entry. The data belong to a study of control samples from healthy donors and cancer patients. TCRdb keeps only in-frame clones here, not all; method: immunoSEQ multiplex PCR. The table records some 170,000 clones, 96% of them present only once. This CDR3 is 14 amino acids long. The germline CDR1 and CDR2 sequences are MNHEY and SVGAGI. V lost 2 bases to trimming and J lost 2 bases, with 9 bases between them. Sequencing was performed on blood. This sequence was found in a woman between 25 and 40 years old in good health. The rearrangement links TRBV6-5 to TRBJ1-1; D uncertain. CDR3: CASSYGSVNTEAFF. The CDR3 bases are TGTGCCAGCAGTTACGGTTCGGTAAACACTGAAGCTTTCTTT.